The clone carrying this T cell receptor beta chain has a handful of counts. Its antigen is unknown. The CDR3 is 14 residues long. Germline CDR1 is DFQATT and CDR2 is SNEGSKA (reference sequence). With 0 bases removed from V and 8 bases from J, the gap between germline ends came to 13 bases. The sample is drawn from a study of blood T cells in healthy people across ages. Whole-study findings and limits: Versus aged donors, long-lived donors had higher diversity and more naive CD4+ cells.

A J-beta primer mix and a sample-barcoded 5' primer were used in a second PCR of roughly 6 to 12 cycles. Every molecule of cDNA carried a tag from a template-switch adaptor with 12 random nucleotides. TCRdb processed the 5' RACE reads anew with MiXCR; each CDR3 protein has one entry. The table records more than 500,000 distinct CDR3 sequences, roughly 29% of them present only once. V and J are TRBV20-1 and TRBJ1-4; perhaps TRBD1 as D (5 bases). This receptor was identified in an older woman in good health. Input material: blood. As DNA, the CDR3 is TGCAGTGCTAGAGATCGGGGGGTAGGGGAAAAACTGTTTTTT. The encoded protein is CSARDRGVGEKLFF.